The 17 T cell receptor beta chains reported below all come from one sample, sequenced in a study of T-cell memory formation after mild COVID-19. TCRdb used MiXCR to reprocess the 5' RACE reads, holding one entry per CDR3 protein. Of fewer than 700,000 distinct CDR3 sequences in the sample, 20% to 25% were seen once. The material sequenced was PBMCs or a T cell subset sorted from them (not recorded which). The source of these receptors is an adult woman who had mild COVID-19 (a few samples of this study predate the infection). Cell type and time point are not known.

The chain recombines TRBV27 with TRBJ2-7; TRBD2 matches 10 bases. There are 16 residues in the CDR3. With V trimmed by 5 bases and J by 2 bases, 9 bases remained unmatched. Germline lookup yields CDR1 MNHEY and CDR2 SMNVEV (reference sequence). Written as DNA, the CDR3 is TGTGCCAGCAGTCCCCTAGCGGGAGCCACCCCCTACGAGCAGTACTTC. Translating it yields CASSPLAGATPYEQYF.

J is TRBJ2-1 and V is TRBV5-1; 7 nucleotides align to TRBD1. The V gene's germline CDR1 is SGHRS and CDR2 YFSETQ. The junction had 7 bases not matched to a gene; V was cut back by 4 bases and J by 3 bases. There are 15 residues in the CDR3. The CDR3 bases are TGCGCCAGCAGCCTGACAGGGACCCTCTACAATGAGCAGTTCTTC. Its translation: CASSLTGTLYNEQFF.

This clonotype was observed a handful of times. This chain joins TRBV7-9 and TRBJ2-1, with a weak D call TRBD2 (5 bases). V lost 1 base and J 5 bases, leaving 15 bases between the germline ends. The CDR3 extends over 16 amino acids. From germline, CDR1 is SEHNR and CDR2 FQNEAQ (reference sequence). CDR3 residues: CASSLGAGPAHNEQFF. The CDR3 region has the DNA TGTGCCAGCAGCTTAGGGGCGGGCCCCGCCCACAATGAGCAGTTCTTC.

This clonotype was found a few times. The chain carries TRBV20-1 and TRBJ2-1; D gene ambiguous. Germline V gene lookup returns CDR1 DFQATT and CDR2 SNEGSKA (reference sequence). Trimming removed 3 bases at V and 4 bases at J, with 10 bases between. The CDR3 spans 13 residues. The CDR3 coding sequence is TGCAGTGCTAGGGCGTTAGATTACAATGAGCAGTTCTTC. Amino acids: CSARALDYNEQFF.

This chain connects TRBV11-1 to TRBJ2-1; the match to TRBD2 covers 8 bases. This CDR3 contains 15 residues. With V trimmed by 3 bases and J by 2 bases, 3 bases remained unmatched. The germline V gene has CDR1 SGHAT and CDR2 FQDESV (reference sequence). The DNA for the CDR3 is TGTGCCAGCAGCTTTGAGCGGGGGCCCTACAATGAGCAGTTCTTC. It codes for CASSFERGPYNEQFF.

The rearrangement joins TRBV11-2 to TRBJ2-3, with D uncertain. The V gene lost 3 bases and the J gene lost 1 base, with 8 bases spanning the gap. The CDR3 has 14 amino acids. CDR1 is SGHAT, CDR2 FQNNGV, per germline. CDR3: CASSFPPGTDTQYF. As DNA, the CDR3 is TGTGCCAGCAGCTTTCCCCCCGGCACAGATACGCAGTATTTT.

A few counts support this clonotype. The J gene is TRBJ2-7, the V gene TRBV18; 7 bases match TRBD2. The length of the CDR3 is 15 residues. CDR1 KGHSH and CDR2 LQKENI come from the germline V gene. Trimming removed 3 bases from V and 3 bases from J; junction bases left unmatched: 8. CDR3 DNA sequence: TGTGCCAGCTCACCCTCGGCGGGAGACAACTACGAGCAGTACTTC. Protein sequence: CASSPSAGDNYEQYF.

This clonotype was observed a few times. The gene calls are TRBV27 and TRBJ2-6, with D possibly being TRBD1 (6 bases). Germline CDR1 MNHEY, CDR2 SMNVEV (reference sequence). There are 15 residues in the CDR3. The ends were cut back, 6 bases at V and 2 bases at J, with 11 bases in the middle. In DNA, the CDR3 is TGTGCCAGCAGCCGAGGGGGAGCTGGGGCCAACGTCCTGACTTTC. Protein product: CASSRGGAGANVLTF.

The chain combines TRBV6-1 with TRBJ2-2; D might be TRBD2 (5 bases). Between the trimmed V and J ends, which lost 2 bases and 6 bases, there was a span of 13 bases. Germline CDR1 MNHNS, CDR2 SASEGT. The CDR3 spans 15 residues. CDR3 DNA sequence: TGTGCCAGCAGTGAAAGAAAGGCCGGGGCCGGGGAGCTGTTTTTT. Its translation: CASSERKAGAGELFF.

This chain uses TRBV29-1 with TRBJ1-1; TRBD1 matches at 9 bases. The ends lost 6 bases at V and 2 bases at J; junction bases unmatched: 7. This CDR3 spans 14 amino acids. Germline CDR1 reads SQVTM; CDR2 reads ANQGSEA. The chain's CDR3 is CSVSTGGGNTEAFF. In DNA, the CDR3 is TGCAGCGTATCGACAGGGGGGGGAAACACTGAAGCTTTCTTT.

In its sample, this clonotype was seen a few times. The chain carries TRBV7-2 and TRBJ2-5; 8 nucleotides align to TRBD2. V shed 1 base, J shed 2 bases, and the junction held 9 bases outside the gene matches. The CDR3 length is 17 residues. The germline V gene encodes CDR1 SGHTA and CDR2 FQGNSA. CDR3 loop: CASSLDTGGPAQETQYF. DNA of the CDR3: TGTGCCAGCAGCTTAGATACGGGGGGGCCCGCACAAGAGACCCAGTACTTC.

The table lists this clonotype with a few counts. This chain joins TRBV5-1 and TRBJ1-6; TRBD1 matches 8 bases. Trimming took 1 base from V and 5 from J; bases not matched to a gene: 2. The germline V gene has CDR1 SGHRS and CDR2 YFSETQ. The CDR3 has 15 amino acids. The chain's CDR3 is CASSLRGQDNSPLHF. The CDR3 DNA is TGCGCCAGCAGCTTGAGGGGACAGGATAATTCACCCCTCCACTTT. Together with reference TRBV5-1 and TRBJ1-6, the CDR3 gives the full variable domain: KAGVTQTPRYLIKTRGQQVTLSCSPISGHRSVSWYQQTPGQGLQFLFEYFSETQRNKGNFPGRFSGRQFSNSRSEMNVSTLELGDSALYLCASSLRGQDNSPLHFGNGTRLTVT.

The CDR3 here is CSVRDHATNEKLFF. CDR3 nucleotides: TGCAGCGTTCGAGATCATGCAACTAATGAAAAACTGTTTTTT. The genes are TRBV29-1 and TRBJ1-4; D unclear. CDR1 is SQVTM and CDR2 is ANQGSEA in the germline V gene. The CDR3 covers 14 residues. Trimming pared 5 bases from V and 0 bases from J, leaving 10 bases between.

J is TRBJ2-1 and V is TRBV20-1; TRBD2 matches 10 bases. Germline assignment: CDR1 DFQATT and CDR2 SNEGSKA (reference sequence). The CDR3 sequence is 14 residues long. The junction had 8 bases not matched to a gene; V was cut back by 5 bases and J by 7 bases. CDR3 sequence (DNA): TGCAGTGCTGATGTAGCGGGAGGACGGAATGAGCAGTTCTTC. Its translation: CSADVAGGRNEQFF.

Written as DNA, the CDR3 is TGTGCCAGCAGTTACTCGATTCAGGGAAACACCATATATTTT. The encoded protein is CASSYSIQGNTIYF. This chain uses TRBV6-5 with TRBJ1-3; no reliable D call. This CDR3 comprises 14 residues. Trimming stripped 0 bases from V and 4 bases from J, with 7 bases between. Germline-derived CDR1 and CDR2 are MNHEY and SVGAGI.

The gene calls are TRBV30 and TRBJ1-6; TRBD1 matches 9 bases. Germline V gene data show CDR1 as GTSNPN and CDR2 as SVGIG (reference sequence). V lost 1 base and J lost 9; bases outside the gene matches: 1. The CDR3 has 13 residues. CDR3 nucleotides: TGTGCCTGGAGTGGACAGGGGGGTTCACCCCTCCACTTT. It yields the protein CAWSGQGGSPLHF.

This clonotype was observed a few times. The rearrangement links TRBV18 to TRBJ1-4; no reliable D call. V dropped 0 bases and J dropped 0 bases, with 5 bases sitting between them. CDR1 and CDR2 from the germline V gene are KGHSH and LQKENI. CDR3 length: 15 amino acids. The CDR3 bases are TGTGCCAGCTCACCACCGCAACCAACTAATGAAAAACTGTTTTTT. Translated: CASSPPQPTNEKLFF. Full variable domain (outside the CDR3, taken from reference TRBV18 and TRBJ1-4): NAGVMQNPRHLVRRRGQEARLRCSPMKGHSHVYWYRQLPEEGLKFMVYLQKENIIDESGMPKERFSAEFPKEGPSILRIQQVVRGDSAAYFCASSPPQPTNEKLFFGSGTQLSVL.